This TCR beta chain was recorded in a study of T-cell reconstitution after alpha-beta-depleted transplantation in children. Whole-study findings and limits: T-cell counts and diversity at one year post-transplant came mainly from newly produced T cells.

This clonotype occurred a few times. Its antigen remains unknown. TCRbeta library construction was performed incorporating unique molecular identifiers. TCRdb ran MiXCR on the PCR reads and lists one entry per CDR3 protein. The table has about 580,000 distinct CDR3 sequences, around 23% seen once; the top ten hold roughly 15%. The TCR comes from a boy younger than two who had a stem cell transplant for acute myeloid leukemia, so the T cells may come from the graft donor. The source material was PBMCs, mostly from graft donor cells, sampled 360 days after TCRalphabeta/CD19-depleted stem cell transplant.

CDR3 loop: CASSDGGYTGELFF. CDR3 coding DNA: TGCGCCAGCAGCGACGGGGGATACACCGGGGAGCTGTTTTTT. The rearrangement joins TRBV5-1 to TRBJ2-2, with TRBD2 as a possible D gene (6 bases). Germline V gives CDR1 SGHRS, CDR2 YFSETQ. V was pared by 4 bases and J by 3 bases, with 10 bases between. The CDR3 extends over 14 amino acids.